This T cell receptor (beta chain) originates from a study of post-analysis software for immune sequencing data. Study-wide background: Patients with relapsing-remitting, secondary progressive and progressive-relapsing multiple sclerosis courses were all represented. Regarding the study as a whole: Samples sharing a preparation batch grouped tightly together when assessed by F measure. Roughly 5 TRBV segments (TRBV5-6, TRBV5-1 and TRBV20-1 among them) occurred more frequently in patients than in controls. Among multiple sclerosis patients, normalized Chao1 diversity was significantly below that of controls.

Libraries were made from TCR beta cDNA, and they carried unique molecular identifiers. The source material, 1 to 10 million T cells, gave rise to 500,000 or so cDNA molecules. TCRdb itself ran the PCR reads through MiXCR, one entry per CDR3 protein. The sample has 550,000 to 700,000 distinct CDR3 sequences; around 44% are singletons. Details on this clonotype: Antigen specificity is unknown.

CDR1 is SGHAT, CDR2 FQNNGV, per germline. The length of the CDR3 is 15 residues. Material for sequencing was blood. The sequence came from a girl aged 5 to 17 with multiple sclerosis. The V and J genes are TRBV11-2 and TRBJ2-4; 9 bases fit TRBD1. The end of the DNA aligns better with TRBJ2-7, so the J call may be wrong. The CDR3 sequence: CASSLVVDRGYEQYF. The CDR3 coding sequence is TGTGCCAGCAGCTTAGTAGTGGACAGGGGCTACGAGCAGTACTTC.